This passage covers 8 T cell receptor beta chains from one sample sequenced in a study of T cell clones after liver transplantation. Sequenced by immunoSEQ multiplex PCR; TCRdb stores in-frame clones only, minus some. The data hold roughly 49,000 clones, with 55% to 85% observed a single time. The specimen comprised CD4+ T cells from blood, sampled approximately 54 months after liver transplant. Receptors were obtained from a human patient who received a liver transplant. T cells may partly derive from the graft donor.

CDR3 nucleotides: TGTGCCAGCAGCTTGGGAGCATACGAGCAGTACTTC. Residues: CASSLGAYEQYF. The chain employs TRBV7-9 and TRBJ2-7, with D possibly TRBD2 on 5 matching bases. Trimming left V 3 bases short and J 4 bases short, with 7 bases between. Germline V CDR1 and CDR2: SEHNR, FQNEAQ (reference sequence). The CDR3 consists of 12 residues.

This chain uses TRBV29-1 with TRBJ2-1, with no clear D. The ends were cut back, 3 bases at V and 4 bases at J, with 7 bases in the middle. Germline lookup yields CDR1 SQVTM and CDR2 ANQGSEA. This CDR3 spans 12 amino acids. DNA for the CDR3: TGCAGCGTTGACTACGGGTACAATGAGCAGTTCTTC. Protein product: CSVDYGYNEQFF.

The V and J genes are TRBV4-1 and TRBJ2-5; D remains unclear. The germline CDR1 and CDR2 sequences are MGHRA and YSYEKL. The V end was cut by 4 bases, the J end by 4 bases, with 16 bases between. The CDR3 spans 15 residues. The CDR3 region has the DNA TGCGCCAGCAGCCTCGGGCCCAGTCCCCGAGAGACCCAGTACTTC. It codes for CASSLGPSPRETQYF.

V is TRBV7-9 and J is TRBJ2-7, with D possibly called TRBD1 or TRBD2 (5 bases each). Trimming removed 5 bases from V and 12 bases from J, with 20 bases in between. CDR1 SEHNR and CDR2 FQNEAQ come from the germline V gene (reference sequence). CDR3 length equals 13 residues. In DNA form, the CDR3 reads TGTGCCAGCAGCCTTACCGACAGTCCCGAGGGGTACTTC. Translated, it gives CASSLTDSPEGYF.

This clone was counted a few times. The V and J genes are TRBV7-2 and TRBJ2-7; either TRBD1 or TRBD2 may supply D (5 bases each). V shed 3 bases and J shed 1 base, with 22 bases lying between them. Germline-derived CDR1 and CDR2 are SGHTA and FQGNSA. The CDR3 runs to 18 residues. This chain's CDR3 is CASSLGPSGRTLSYEQYF. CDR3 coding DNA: TGTGCCAGCAGCTTGGGACCCTCGGGACGGACACTATCCTACGAGCAGTACTTC.

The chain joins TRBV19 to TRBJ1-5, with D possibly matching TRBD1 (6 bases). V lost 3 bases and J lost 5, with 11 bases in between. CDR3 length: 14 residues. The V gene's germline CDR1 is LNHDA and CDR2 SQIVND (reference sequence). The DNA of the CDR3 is TGTGCCAGTAGTATGACAGGATTATATCAGCCCCAGCATTTT. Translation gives CASSMTGLYQPQHF. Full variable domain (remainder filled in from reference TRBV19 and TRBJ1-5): DGGITQSPKYLFRKEGQNVTLSCEQNLNHDAMYWYRQDPGQGLRLIYYSQIVNDFQKGDIAEGYSVSREKKESFPLTVTSAQKNPTAFYLCASSMTGLYQPQHFGDGTRLSIL.

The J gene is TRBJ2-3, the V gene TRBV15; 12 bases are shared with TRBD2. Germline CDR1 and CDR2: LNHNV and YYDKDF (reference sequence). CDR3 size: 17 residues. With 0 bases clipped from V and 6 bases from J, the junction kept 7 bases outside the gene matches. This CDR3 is CATSRDTTSGGADTQYF. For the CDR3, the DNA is TGTGCCACCAGCAGAGATACGACTAGCGGGGGTGCGGATACGCAGTATTTT.

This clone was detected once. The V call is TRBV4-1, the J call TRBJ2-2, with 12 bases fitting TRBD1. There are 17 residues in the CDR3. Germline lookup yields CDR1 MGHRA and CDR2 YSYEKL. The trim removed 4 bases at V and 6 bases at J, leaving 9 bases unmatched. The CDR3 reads CASSRDRGLIGAGELFF. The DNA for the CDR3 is TGCGCCAGCAGCCGGGACAGGGGGCTCATAGGAGCCGGGGAGCTGTTTTTT.